The next 22 T cell receptor beta chains were all read from a single sample in a study of naive and memory T cell subsets. Regarding the study as a whole: Especially in CD8 cells, naive repertoires contained a few larger clonotypes, possibly CD45RA-re-expressing memory cells.

Which antigens these TCRs recognize remains unknown. The beta constant-region primer was an equimolar mix of two oligonucleotides covering TRBC1 and TRBC2. Four rounds of PCR amplified the ligated cDNA using nested alpha and beta constant-region primers plus SP2. TCRdb redid the calling of the UMI-ligation and nested PCR reads with MiXCR, one entry per CDR3 protein. The table includes over 110,000 distinct CDR3 sequences, approximately 20% detected once. Sequencing input: naive CD8+ T cells from blood. These TCRs come from a human donor in good health.

The chain couples TRBV7-9 to TRBJ2-1; 10 nucleotides line up with TRBD2. The CDR3 extends over 17 amino acids. The V gene end was trimmed by 6 bases and the J gene end by 2 bases; junction bases not matched to a gene: 10. The germline V gene has CDR1 SEHNR and CDR2 FQNEAQ (reference sequence). The CDR3 spells CASRGTSGKAAYNEQFF. CDR3 DNA: TGTGCCAGCAGGGGAACTAGCGGGAAAGCGGCCTACAATGAGCAGTTCTTC.

The chain carries TRBV6-5 and TRBJ2-7, with 8 bases lining up with TRBD1. The V gene end was trimmed by 6 bases and the J gene end by 7 bases; junction bases not matched to a gene: 8. The CDR3 covers 13 residues. Germline CDR1 MNHEY, CDR2 SVGAGI. The CDR3 sequence is CASRQGARGEQYF. The CDR3 nucleotides read TGTGCCAGCAGGCAGGGGGCTCGGGGGGAGCAGTACTTC.

The chain is built from TRBV27 and TRBJ2-1, with D perhaps given as TRBD1 or TRBD2 (5 bases each). This CDR3 has 13 residues. Trimming removed 4 bases from V and 5 bases from J, with 9 bases in between. Looked up from germline, CDR1 is MNHEY and CDR2 is SMNVEV (reference sequence). CDR3 bases: TGTGCCAGCAGTTCGGGGCAGAACAATGAGCAGTTCTTC. Its translation: CASSSGQNNEQFF.

This chain joins TRBV7-9 and TRBJ1-1, with TRBD1 matching over 12 bases. This CDR3 is built from 15 residues. Germline CDR1 and CDR2: SEHNR and FQNEAQ (reference sequence). V gave up 5 bases and J gave up 5 bases; unmatched junction bases: 6. The CDR3 is CASSPGQGARTEAFF. Written as DNA, the CDR3 is TGTGCCAGCAGCCCGGGACAGGGGGCGCGTACTGAAGCTTTCTTT.

This clonotype appeared many times. The V call is TRBV10-2, the J call TRBJ1-2, with D perhaps matching TRBD1 (6 bases). Trimming removed 3 bases at V and 2 bases at J, with 10 bases between. This CDR3 contains 14 residues. Germline assignment: CDR1 WSHSY and CDR2 SAAADI. As DNA, the CDR3 is TGCGCCAGCAGTGAAGAGGGGGAGAACTATGGCTACACCTTC. Amino acid sequence: CASSEEGENYGYTF.

This chain uses TRBV29-1 with TRBJ2-3, with TRBD2 matching 8 bases. V was pared by 1 base and J by 2 bases, with 8 bases of the junction left unmatched. CDR3 length: 16 residues. Germline CDR1 and CDR2: SQVTM and ANQGSEA. CDR3 in DNA: TGCAGCGTTGAAGTGGGAGCGGGAGCTATCACAGATACGCAGTATTTT. It translates to CSVEVGAGAITDTQYF.

This clonotype was recorded a few times. V usage is TRBV6-5 and J usage is TRBJ2-1; the match to TRBD2 covers 10 bases. The J segment lost 3 bases and the V segment lost 4 bases, leaving 15 bases of the junction unmatched. Germline-derived CDR1 and CDR2 are MNHEY and SVGAGI. CDR3 length: 19 residues. The CDR3 DNA reads as TGTGCCAGCAGTTTGAGGCTAGCGGGAGTTAATCCCATCTACAATGAGCAGTTCTTC. Translation gives CASSLRLAGVNPIYNEQFF.

The chain links TRBV24-1 to TRBJ2-5; 9 nucleotides align to TRBD1. There are 13 residues in the CDR3. V lost 10 bases and J lost 5; bases outside the gene matches: 7. CDR1 and CDR2 (germline): KGHDR, SFDVKD. CDR3 residues: CATSTGGRETQYF. The CDR3 DNA reads as TGTGCCACTTCGACAGGGGGACGGGAGACCCAGTACTTC.

This clonotype was seen a few times. V gene TRBV7-9 combines with J gene TRBJ2-1; D remains ambiguous. In germline, CDR1 is SEHNR, CDR2 FQNEAQ (reference sequence). This CDR3 region has 13 residues. V was cut by 3 bases and J by 15 bases, with 18 bases left in between. CDR3: CASSLDDAARWFF. The CDR3 nucleotides read TGTGCCAGCAGCTTGGACGACGCGGCCAGGTGGTTCTTC. Complete variable domain (other parts from reference TRBV7-9 and TRBJ2-1): DTGVSQNPRHKITKRGQNVTFRCDPISEHNRLYWYRQTLGQGPEFLTYFQNEAQLEKSRLLSDRFSAERPKGSFSTLEIQRTEQGDSAMYLCASSLDDAARWFFGPGTRLTVL.

This clonotype was counted a few times. The rearrangement joins TRBV27 to TRBJ1-4; D perhaps matches TRBD1 (5 bases). The CDR3 is 19 residues long. Germline V CDR1 and CDR2: MNHEY, SMNVEV (reference sequence). The germline V and J ends were trimmed by 1 base and 3 bases, with 21 bases remaining between them. CDR3 region: CASSLFGLSGGGSNEKLFF. The CDR3 bases are TGTGCCAGCAGTTTATTCGGGCTATCGGGGGGGGGATCTAATGAAAAACTGTTTTTT.

V gene TRBV9 combines with J gene TRBJ1-2; tentatively, D is TRBD1 (5 bases). Germline V gives CDR1 SGDLS, CDR2 YYNGEE. The CDR3 runs to 17 residues. The V end was cut by 3 bases, the J end by 3 bases, with 21 bases between. The CDR3 nucleotides read TGTGCCAGCAGCGCCCCCAATCCTCCCGACAGTTACTATGGCTACACCTTC. This sequence encodes CASSAPNPPDSYYGYTF.

A few counts support this clonotype. The V gene is TRBV20-1, the J gene TRBJ2-3; 10 bases fit TRBD2. The CDR3 extends over 16 amino acids. Looked up from germline, CDR1 is DFQATT and CDR2 is SNEGSKA (reference sequence). Trimming cost V 3 bases and J 4 bases; bases outside gene matches: 10. The CDR3 loop reads CSASGLAEQGADTQYF. The DNA of the CDR3 is TGCAGTGCTAGCGGACTAGCGGAACAAGGGGCAGATACGCAGTATTTT.

This clonotype was observed a few times. The rearrangement uses TRBV28 and TRBJ1-1; 8 nucleotides line up with TRBD1. The CDR3 extends over 17 amino acids. The ends lost 1 base at V and 5 bases at J; junction bases unmatched: 12. CDR1 and CDR2 from the germline V gene are MDHEN and SYDVKM. In nucleotides, the CDR3 is TGTGCCAGCAGTTTATTACTCGGACAGGGTCTTGGGACTGAAGCTTTCTTT. This sequence encodes CASSLLLGQGLGTEAFF.

This clonotype was counted only a few times. The chain links TRBV2 to TRBJ2-1; 15 bases are shared with TRBD2. The V segment lost 7 bases and the J segment 8 bases; nucleotides outside the gene matches: 3. CDR1 SNHLY and CDR2 FYNNEI come from the germline V gene. The CDR3 is made up of 14 amino acids. CDR3 nucleotides: TGTGCCAGCATAGGGACTAGCGGGAGGTATGAGCAGTTCTTC. This gives the protein CASIGTSGRYEQFF.

The chain combines TRBV11-2 with TRBJ2-7; D is perhaps TRBD1 (5 bases). The CDR3 extends over 13 amino acids. Germline V lookup: CDR1 SGHAT, CDR2 FQNNGV. V dropped 6 bases and J dropped 7 bases, with 16 bases sitting between them. This CDR3 is CASSFRGPQEQYF. The CDR3 DNA sequence: TGTGCCAGCAGTTTTAGGGGTCCTCAGGAGCAGTACTTC.

This clonotype was seen a few times. The chain couples TRBV28 to TRBJ2-5, with 10 nucleotides matching TRBD2. The germline gives CDR1 MDHEN, CDR2 SYDVKM. This CDR3 has 18 amino acids. The V segment lost 2 bases and the J segment 5 bases; nucleotides outside the gene matches: 14. The CDR3 DNA reads as TGTGCCAGCAGTTTAGCGTCTAGCGGGAGAGGTTATAGTGAGACCCAGTACTTC. This encodes CASSLASSGRGYSETQYF.

The chain is built from TRBV27 and TRBJ2-7; tentatively, D is TRBD2 (6 bases). V lost 8 bases, J lost 2 bases, and 16 bases lay in between. The CDR3 runs to 14 residues. Germline CDR1 and CDR2: MNHEY and SMNVEV (reference sequence). The CDR3 DNA follows: TGTGCCAGCGGGGTTGGGGCGGGACCCTACGAGCAGTACTTC. It translates to CASGVGAGPYEQYF.

Note on this clonotype: This may come from a read error, since a much larger clone is one base off. This chain joins TRBV11-2 and TRBJ2-1, with unresolved D. The CDR3 is made up of 13 amino acids. Looked up from germline, CDR1 is SGHAT and CDR2 is FQNNGV. The V and J ends lost 0 bases and 3 bases respectively, with 3 bases between them. Here the CDR3 reads CASSLEDYNEQFF. The CDR3 bases are TGTGCCAGCAGCTTAGAGGACTACAATGAGCAGTTCTTC.

This chain connects TRBV28 to TRBJ2-1; a possible D gene is TRBD2 (6 bases). This CDR3 contains 16 residues. Trimming left V 3 bases short and J 0 bases short, with 12 bases between. Germline-derived CDR1 and CDR2 are MDHEN and SYDVKM. CDR3 amino acids: CASSFRDSISYNEQFF. The CDR3 region has the DNA TGTGCCAGCAGTTTCCGGGACTCAATCTCCTACAATGAGCAGTTCTTC. Drawing the rest from reference TRBV28 and TRBJ2-1, the complete variable domain is DVKVTQSSRYLVKRTGEKVFLECVQDMDHENMFWYRQDPGLGLRLIYFSYDVKMKEKGDIPEGYSVSREKKERFSLILESASTNQTSMYLCASSFRDSISYNEQFFGPGTRLTVL.

This clonotype has at least ten counts. The chain carries TRBV2 and TRBJ1-1; D gene ambiguous. V dropped 4 bases and J dropped 5 bases, with 8 bases sitting between them. Germline V gene sequence: CDR1 SNHLY, CDR2 FYNNEI. CDR3 length equals 12 residues. CDR3 sequence: CASSAPRTEAFF. CDR3 bases: TGTGCCAGCAGTGCCCCGAGGACTGAAGCTTTCTTT.

The sample holds a few counts of this clonotype. The gene calls are TRBV6-1 and TRBJ2-7; possible D gene TRBD2, 5 bases. This CDR3 has 14 residues. The V and J ends lost 3 bases and 0 bases respectively, with 9 bases between them. Per germline, CDR1 MNHNS and CDR2 SASEGT. This CDR3 is CASSEPDYSYEQYF. The CDR3 coding sequence is TGTGCCAGCAGTGAGCCTGACTACTCCTACGAGCAGTACTTC.

This clonotype turned up a few times. The chain recombines TRBV2 with TRBJ2-3, with 11 positions matching TRBD2. V was pared by 6 bases and J by 3 bases, with 5 bases of the junction left unmatched. Germline assignment: CDR1 SNHLY and CDR2 FYNNEI. The CDR3 is made up of 15 amino acids. The CDR3 DNA reads TGTGCCAGCAGCCCTAGCGGGAGGACGACAGATACGCAGTATTTT. The encoded protein is CASSPSGRTTDTQYF.